This TCR beta chain emerged from a study of cytomegalovirus exposure and HLA in healthy donors. The PCR contained 60 Vbeta and 13 Jbeta primers. In the study's own analysis: About 11 million of about 80 million unique TCR beta chains were shared, per a later count. TCRdb's copy holds only in-frame clones and misses some; the assay was immunoSEQ multiplex PCR. D and trimming were read from the DNA, whereas the V and J calls and clone size are those reported in that table. The sample lists around 110,000 clones; around 86% were seen once. The CDR3 sequence is 16 residues long. Germline CDR1 SGDLS, CDR2 YYNGEE. V was pared by 0 bases and J by 1 base, with 13 bases between.

Sequencing was carried out using PBMCs. The chain couples TRBV9 to TRBJ1-1, with a possible D match to TRBD1 (6 bases). This TCR was sampled from a woman aged 25 to 39 in good health and CMV-seronegative. The CDR3 here is CASSVATGGSNTEAFF. The CDR3 nucleotides read TGTGCCAGCAGCGTAGCTACGGGGGGCTCGAACACTGAAGCTTTCTTT.